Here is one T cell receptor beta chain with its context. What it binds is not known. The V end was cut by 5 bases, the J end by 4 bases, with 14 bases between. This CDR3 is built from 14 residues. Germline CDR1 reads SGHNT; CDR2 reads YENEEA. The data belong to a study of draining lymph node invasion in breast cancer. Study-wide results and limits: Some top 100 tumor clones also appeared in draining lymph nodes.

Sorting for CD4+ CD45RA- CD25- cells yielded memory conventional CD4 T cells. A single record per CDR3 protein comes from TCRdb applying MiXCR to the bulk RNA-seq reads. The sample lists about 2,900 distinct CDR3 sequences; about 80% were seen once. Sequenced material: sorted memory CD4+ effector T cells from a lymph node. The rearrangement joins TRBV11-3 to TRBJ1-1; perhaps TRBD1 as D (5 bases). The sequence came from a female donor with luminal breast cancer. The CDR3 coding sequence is TGTGCCAGCAGCCCACCGGGACCTGGCACTGAAGCTTTCTTT. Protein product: CASSPPGPGTEAFF.